This T cell receptor (beta chain) is drawn from a study of CXCR3-negative and CXCR3-positive naive CD8 T cells (dated 2019 in TCRdb). For context, the study as a whole: In total, roughly 140 million TRB reads were obtained, corresponding to roughly 1.5 +/- 0.3 million reads per library. Diversity and physicochemical repertoire analyses covered about a dozen donors pooled from two independent experiments. The TRBV-TRBJ cluster analysis covered naive subsets from five or six donors and memory cells from 3 donors.

Each CD8+ T cell subset was flow-sorted in triplicate, with over 250,000 cells per subset placed directly into RLT lysis buffer. To keep memory contaminants out, a stringent definition of naive CD8+ T cells was applied: CD45RO-CCR7+CD27+CD95-. Standard density gradient centrifugation was used to isolate peripheral blood mononuclear cells from buffy coats. Naive CXCR3-negative and CXCR3-positive CD8+ T cells were flow-sorted on a FACSAria III. Total RNA was extracted from sorted cells using an RNeasy Mini Kit. Sequencing used a NextSeq 550. The Human TCR Profiling Kit (MiLaboratory) was used to prepare UMI-labeled 5' RACE TRB cDNA libraries. The full amount of extracted RNA was used for cDNA synthesis, and the full amount of resulting cDNA was used for PCR amplification. The libraries were made side by side, with each library going through the same number of PCR cycles. Processing in the source paper ran as follows. With a minimum of two reads required per UMI, MIGEC and MiXCR pulled out about 49,000 +/- 11,000 unique UMI-labeled TRB cDNA molecules from each library. Each library averaged around 42,000 +/- 9,900 functional in-frame TRB CDR3 nucleotide clonotypes without stop codons. After downsampling to 5000 UMI-labeled TRB molecules per sample, diversity metrics such as normalized Shannon-Wiener and Chao1 were calculated in VDJtools. For the central five CDR3 residues, VDJtools calculated physicochemical properties weighted by clonotype size, namely interaction energy, strength, volume and Kidera factor 4. The reads, reprocessed by TCRdb, yield one row per CDR3 protein sequence and no DNA. V and J calls and clone size were set by TCRdb, not the authors. The sample table on file contains 100,000 to 150,000 distinct CDR3 sequences. Jointly, the top ten make up about 0.62% of the sample.

As encoded in the germline V gene, CDR1 is SGHRS while CDR2 is YFSETQ. Inclusive of the bounding cysteine and phenylalanine, the CDR3 is 14 residues long. The DNA is unrecorded. As to this clonotype: The antigen it binds to is not known.

Study-wide conclusions, independent of this receptor: Within the same donor, TRBV-TRBJ usage looked similar between naive CXCR3-negative and CXCR3-positive cells, but memory cells had distinct patterns. Freshly isolated PBMCs were used for most assays because CXCR3 expression went down partially after cryopreservation. TRB CDR3s from CXCR3-positive naive cells showed higher hydrophobicity (lower Kidera factor 4), lower energy, and higher strength and volume indices than CXCR3-negative naive cells. Because surface CD5, which is linked to self-reactivity in mice, was comparable between the naive subsets, TCR interaction strength was also inferred from TRB CDR3 physicochemical properties. Comparably high repertoire diversity was found in both naive subsets, whereas much lower repertoire diversity was found in memory CD8+ T cells.

The sequence came from a human donor in good health. Some clones in this sample may be carry-over from other donors' samples. Sample: naive CXCR3+ CD8+ T cells from blood. In light of the paper, this sample's cell subset or site label describes: CD45RO-CCR7+CD27+CD95- naive CD8+ T cells expressing CXCR3 (TNR3+). The rearrangement joined TRBV5-1 to TRBJ2-3. The CDR3 protein is CASSLLGSSDTQYF.